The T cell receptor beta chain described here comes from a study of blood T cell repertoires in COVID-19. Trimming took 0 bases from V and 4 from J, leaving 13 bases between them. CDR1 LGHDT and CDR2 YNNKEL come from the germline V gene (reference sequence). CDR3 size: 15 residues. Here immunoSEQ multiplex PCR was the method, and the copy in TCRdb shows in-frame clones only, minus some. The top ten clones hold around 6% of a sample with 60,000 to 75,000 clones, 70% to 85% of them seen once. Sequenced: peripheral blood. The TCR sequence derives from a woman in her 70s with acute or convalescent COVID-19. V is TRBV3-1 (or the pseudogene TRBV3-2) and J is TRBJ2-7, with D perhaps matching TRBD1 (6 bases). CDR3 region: CASSQESDRSYEQYF. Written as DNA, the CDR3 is TGTGCCAGCAGCCAAGAGTCGGACAGAAGTTACGAGCAGTACTTC.